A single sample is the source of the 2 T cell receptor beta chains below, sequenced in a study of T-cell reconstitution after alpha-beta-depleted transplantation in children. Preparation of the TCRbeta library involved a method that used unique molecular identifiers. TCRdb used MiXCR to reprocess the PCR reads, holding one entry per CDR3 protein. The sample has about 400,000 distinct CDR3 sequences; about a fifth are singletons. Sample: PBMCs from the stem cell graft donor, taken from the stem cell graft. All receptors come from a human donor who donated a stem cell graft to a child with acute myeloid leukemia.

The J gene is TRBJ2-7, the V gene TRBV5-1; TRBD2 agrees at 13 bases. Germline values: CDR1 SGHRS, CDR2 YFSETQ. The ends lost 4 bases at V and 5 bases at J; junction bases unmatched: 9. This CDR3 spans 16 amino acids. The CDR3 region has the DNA TGCGCCAGCAGCGCAGGACTAGCGGGAGTGACCCACGAGCAGTACTTC. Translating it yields CASSAGLAGVTHEQYF.

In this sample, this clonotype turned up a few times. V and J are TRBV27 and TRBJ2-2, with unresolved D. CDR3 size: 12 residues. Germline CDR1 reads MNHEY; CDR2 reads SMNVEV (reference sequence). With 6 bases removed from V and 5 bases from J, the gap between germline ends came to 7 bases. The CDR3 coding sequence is TGTGCCAGCAGCCAAATAACCGGGGAGCTGTTTTTT. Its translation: CASSQITGELFF.